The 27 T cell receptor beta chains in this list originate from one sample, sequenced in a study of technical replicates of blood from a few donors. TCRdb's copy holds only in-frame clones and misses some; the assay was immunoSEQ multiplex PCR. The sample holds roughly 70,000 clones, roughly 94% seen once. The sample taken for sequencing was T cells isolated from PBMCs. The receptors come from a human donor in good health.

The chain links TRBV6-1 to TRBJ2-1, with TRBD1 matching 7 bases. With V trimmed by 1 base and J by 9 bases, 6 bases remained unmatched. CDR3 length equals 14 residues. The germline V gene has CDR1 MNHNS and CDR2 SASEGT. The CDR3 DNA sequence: TGTGCCAGCAGTGAAGTGGTAGGGGGCACTGAGCAGTTCTTC. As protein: CASSEVVGGTEQFF.

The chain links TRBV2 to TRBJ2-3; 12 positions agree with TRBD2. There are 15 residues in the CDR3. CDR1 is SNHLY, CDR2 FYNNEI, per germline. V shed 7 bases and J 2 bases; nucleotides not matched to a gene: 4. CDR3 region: CASNGLAGTTDTQYF. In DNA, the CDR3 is TGTGCCAGCAATGGACTAGCGGGGACCACAGATACGCAGTATTTT.

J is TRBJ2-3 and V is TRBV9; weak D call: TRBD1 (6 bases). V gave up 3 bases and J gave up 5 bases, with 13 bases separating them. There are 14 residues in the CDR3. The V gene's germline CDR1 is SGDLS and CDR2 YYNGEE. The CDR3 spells CASSAAGVVDTQYF. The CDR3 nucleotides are TGTGCCAGCAGCGCGGCAGGGGTTGTAGATACGCAGTATTTT.

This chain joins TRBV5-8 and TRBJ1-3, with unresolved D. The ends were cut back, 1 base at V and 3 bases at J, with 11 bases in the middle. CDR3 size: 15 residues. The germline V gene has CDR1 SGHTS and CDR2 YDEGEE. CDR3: CASSLFAGSGNTIYF. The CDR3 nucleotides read TGTGCCAGCAGCTTGTTCGCGGGAAGTGGAAACACCATATATTTT. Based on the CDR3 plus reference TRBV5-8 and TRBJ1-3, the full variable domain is EAGVTQSPTHLIKTRGQQATLRCSPISGHTSVYWYQQALGLGLQFLLWYDEGEERNRGNFPPRFSGRQFPNYSSELNVNALELEDSALYLCASSLFAGSGNTIYFGEGSWLTVV.

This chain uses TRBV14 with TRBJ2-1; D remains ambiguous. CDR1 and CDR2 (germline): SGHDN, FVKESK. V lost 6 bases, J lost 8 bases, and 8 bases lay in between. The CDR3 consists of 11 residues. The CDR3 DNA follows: TGTGCCAGCAGAGCGTTGGATGAGCAGTTCTTC. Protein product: CASRALDEQFF.

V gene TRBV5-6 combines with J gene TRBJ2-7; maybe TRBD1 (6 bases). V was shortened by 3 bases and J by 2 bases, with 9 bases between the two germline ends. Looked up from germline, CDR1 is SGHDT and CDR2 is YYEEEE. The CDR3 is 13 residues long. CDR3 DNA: TGTGCCAGCAGCTCGGACAGCACCTACGAGCAGTACTTC. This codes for CASSSDSTYEQYF.

The CDR3 coding sequence is TGTGCCAGCAGCGTCAGCGTTCATGAGCAGTTCTTC. This encodes CASSVSVHEQFF. The chain has TRBV9 and TRBJ2-1; D gene uncertain. CDR1 and CDR2 from the germline V gene are SGDLS and YYNGEE. Trimming shortened V by 2 bases and J by 8 bases, and 8 bases separated the two germline ends. The length of the CDR3 is 12 residues.

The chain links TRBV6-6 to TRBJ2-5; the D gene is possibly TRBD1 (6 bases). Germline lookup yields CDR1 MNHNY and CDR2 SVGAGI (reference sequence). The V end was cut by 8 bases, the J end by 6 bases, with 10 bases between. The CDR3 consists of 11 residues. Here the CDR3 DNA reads TGTGCCAGCGTAGGGGGAAAGACCCAGTACTTC. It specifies CASVGGKTQYF.

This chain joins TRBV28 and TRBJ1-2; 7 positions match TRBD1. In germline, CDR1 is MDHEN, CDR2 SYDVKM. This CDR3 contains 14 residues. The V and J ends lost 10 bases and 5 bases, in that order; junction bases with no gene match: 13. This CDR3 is CATRRTGGIYGYTF. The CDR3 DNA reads TGTGCCACCAGAAGGACAGGAGGAATATATGGCTACACCTTC.

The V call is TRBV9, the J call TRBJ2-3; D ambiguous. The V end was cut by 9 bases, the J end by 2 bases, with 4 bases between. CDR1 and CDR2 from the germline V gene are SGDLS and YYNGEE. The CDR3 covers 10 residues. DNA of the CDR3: TGTGCCAAGCACACAGATACGCAGTATTTT. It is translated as CAKHTDTQYF. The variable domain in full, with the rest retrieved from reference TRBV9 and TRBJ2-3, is DSGVTQTPKHLITATGQRVTLRCSPRSGDLSVYWYQQSLDQGLQFLIQYYNGEERAKGNILERFSAQQFPDLHSELNLSSLELGDSALYFCAKHTDTQYFGPGTRLTVL.

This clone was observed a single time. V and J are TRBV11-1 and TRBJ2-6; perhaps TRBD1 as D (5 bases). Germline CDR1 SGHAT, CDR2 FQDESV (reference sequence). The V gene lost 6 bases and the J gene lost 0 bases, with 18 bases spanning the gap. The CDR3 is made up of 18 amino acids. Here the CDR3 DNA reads TGTGCCAGCAGTCAGCAGACAGAACTTTACTCTGGGGCCAACGTCCTGACTTTC. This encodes CASSQQTELYSGANVLTF.

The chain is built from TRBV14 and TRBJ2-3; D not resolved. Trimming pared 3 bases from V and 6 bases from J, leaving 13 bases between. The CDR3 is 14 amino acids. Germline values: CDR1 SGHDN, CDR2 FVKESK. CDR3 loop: CASSHRVRRDTQYF. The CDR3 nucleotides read TGTGCCAGCAGCCATCGGGTTCGACGGGATACGCAGTATTTT.

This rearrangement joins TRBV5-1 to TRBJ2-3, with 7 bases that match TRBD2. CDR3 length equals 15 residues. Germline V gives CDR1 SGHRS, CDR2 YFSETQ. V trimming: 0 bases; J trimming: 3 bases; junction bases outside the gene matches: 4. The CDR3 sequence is CASSLEAGETDTQYF. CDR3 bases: TGCGCCAGCAGCTTGGAGGCGGGAGAAACAGATACGCAGTATTTT. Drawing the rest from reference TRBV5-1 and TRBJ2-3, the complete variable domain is KAGVTQTPRYLIKTRGQQVTLSCSPISGHRSVSWYQQTPGQGLQFLFEYFSETQRNKGNFPGRFSGRQFSNSRSEMNVSTLELGDSALYLCASSLEAGETDTQYFGPGTRLTVL.

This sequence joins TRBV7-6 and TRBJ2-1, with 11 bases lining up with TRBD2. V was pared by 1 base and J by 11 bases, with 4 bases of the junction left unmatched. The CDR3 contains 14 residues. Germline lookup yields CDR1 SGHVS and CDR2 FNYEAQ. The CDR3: CASSLVTSGSKQFF. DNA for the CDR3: TGTGCCAGCAGCTTAGTTACTAGCGGGAGTAAGCAGTTCTTC.

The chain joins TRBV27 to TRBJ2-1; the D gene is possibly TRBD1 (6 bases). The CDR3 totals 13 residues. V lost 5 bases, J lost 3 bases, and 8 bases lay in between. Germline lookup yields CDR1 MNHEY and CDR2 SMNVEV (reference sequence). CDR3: CASSRGGYNEQFF. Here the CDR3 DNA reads TGTGCCAGCAGTCGAGGGGGCTACAATGAGCAGTTCTTC.

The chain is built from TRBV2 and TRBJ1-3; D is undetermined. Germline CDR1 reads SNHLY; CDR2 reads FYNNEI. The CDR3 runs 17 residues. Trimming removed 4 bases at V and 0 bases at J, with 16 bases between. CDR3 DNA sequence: TGTGCCAGCAGTGGCTGGGCAGGACTCGACTCTGGAAACACCATATATTTT. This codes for CASSGWAGLDSGNTIYF.

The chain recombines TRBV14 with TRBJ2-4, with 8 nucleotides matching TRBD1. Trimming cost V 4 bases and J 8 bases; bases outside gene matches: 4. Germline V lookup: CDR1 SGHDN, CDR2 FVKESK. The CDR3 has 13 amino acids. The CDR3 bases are TGTGCCAGCAGCCCCCCGGACAGGGACATTCAGTACTTC. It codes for CASSPPDRDIQYF.

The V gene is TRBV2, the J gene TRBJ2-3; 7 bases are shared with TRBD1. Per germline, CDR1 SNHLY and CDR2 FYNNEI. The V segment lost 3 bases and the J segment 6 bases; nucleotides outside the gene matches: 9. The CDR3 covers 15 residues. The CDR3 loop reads CASSDSGRGQDTQYF. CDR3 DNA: TGTGCCAGCAGTGATTCGGGCAGGGGACAGGATACGCAGTATTTT.

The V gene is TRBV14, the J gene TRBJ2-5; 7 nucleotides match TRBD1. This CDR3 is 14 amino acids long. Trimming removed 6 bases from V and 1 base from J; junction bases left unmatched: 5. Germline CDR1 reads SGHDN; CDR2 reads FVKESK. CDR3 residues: CASRSGTAQETQYF. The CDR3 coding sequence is TGTGCCAGCAGAAGTGGGACAGCCCAAGAGACCCAGTACTTC.

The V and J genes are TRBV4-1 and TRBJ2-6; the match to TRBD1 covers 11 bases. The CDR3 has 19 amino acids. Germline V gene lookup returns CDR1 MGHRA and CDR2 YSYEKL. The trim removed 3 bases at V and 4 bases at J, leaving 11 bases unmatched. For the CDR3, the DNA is TGCGCCAGCAGCCAGTCTTTCGGGACAGGGGGGAAAGGGGCCAACGTCCTGACTTTC. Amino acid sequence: CASSQSFGTGGKGANVLTF.

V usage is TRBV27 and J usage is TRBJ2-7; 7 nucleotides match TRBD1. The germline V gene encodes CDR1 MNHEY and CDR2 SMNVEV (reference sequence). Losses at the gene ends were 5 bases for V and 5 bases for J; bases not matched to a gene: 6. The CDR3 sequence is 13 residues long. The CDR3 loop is CASSLGTVHEQYF. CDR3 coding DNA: TGTGCCAGCAGTCTAGGGACAGTCCACGAGCAGTACTTC.

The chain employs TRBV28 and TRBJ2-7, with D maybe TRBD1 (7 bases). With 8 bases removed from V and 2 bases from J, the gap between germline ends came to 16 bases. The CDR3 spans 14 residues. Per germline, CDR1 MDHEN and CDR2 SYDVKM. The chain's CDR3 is CASSMGGQPYEQYF. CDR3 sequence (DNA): TGTGCCAGCTCGATGGGGGGACAGCCCTACGAGCAGTACTTC.

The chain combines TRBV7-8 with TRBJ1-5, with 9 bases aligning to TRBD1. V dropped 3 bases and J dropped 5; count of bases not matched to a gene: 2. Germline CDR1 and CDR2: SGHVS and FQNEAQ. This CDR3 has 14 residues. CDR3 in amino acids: CASSFRDRDQPQHF. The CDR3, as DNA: TGTGCCAGCAGCTTCCGGGACAGGGATCAGCCCCAGCATTTT.

The CDR3, as DNA: TGTGCCAGCAGGAACGGGGGGGAGCAGTTCTTC. It specifies CASRNGGEQFF. V gene TRBV11-2 combines with J gene TRBJ2-1; 7 bases line up with TRBD2. CDR1 and CDR2 from the germline V gene are SGHAT and FQNNGV. The CDR3 spans 11 residues. Losses at the gene ends were 6 bases for V and 10 bases for J; bases not matched to a gene: 3.

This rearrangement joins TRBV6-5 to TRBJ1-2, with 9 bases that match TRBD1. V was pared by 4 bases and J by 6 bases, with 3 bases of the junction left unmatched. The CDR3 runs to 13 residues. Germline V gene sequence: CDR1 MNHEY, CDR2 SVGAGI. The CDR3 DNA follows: TGTGCCAGCAGTTGGGACAGGGAAAATGGCTACACCTTC. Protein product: CASSWDRENGYTF.

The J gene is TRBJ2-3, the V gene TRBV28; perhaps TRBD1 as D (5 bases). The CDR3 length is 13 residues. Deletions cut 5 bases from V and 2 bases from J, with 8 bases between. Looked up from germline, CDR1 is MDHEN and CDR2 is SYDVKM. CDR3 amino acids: CASSADITDTQYF. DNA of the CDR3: TGTGCCAGCAGTGCGGACATCACAGATACGCAGTATTTT.

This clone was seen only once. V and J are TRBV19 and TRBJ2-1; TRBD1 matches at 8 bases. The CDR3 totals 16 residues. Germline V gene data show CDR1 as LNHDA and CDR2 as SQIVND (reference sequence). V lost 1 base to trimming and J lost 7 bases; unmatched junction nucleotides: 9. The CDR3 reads CASSIVVTGVYNEQFF. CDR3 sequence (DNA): TGTGCCAGTAGTATAGTGGTGACAGGGGTGTATAATGAGCAGTTCTTC.